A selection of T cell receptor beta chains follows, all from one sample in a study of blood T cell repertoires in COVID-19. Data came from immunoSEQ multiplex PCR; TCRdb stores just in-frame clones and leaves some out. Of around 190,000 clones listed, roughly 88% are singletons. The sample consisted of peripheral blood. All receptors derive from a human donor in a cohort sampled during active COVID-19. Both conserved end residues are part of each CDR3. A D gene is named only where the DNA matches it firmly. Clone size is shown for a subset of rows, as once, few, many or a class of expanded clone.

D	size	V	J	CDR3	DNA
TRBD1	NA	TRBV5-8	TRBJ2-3	CASSFRTGWTDTQYF	TGTGCCAGCAGCTTTAGGACAGGGTGGACAGATACGCAGTATTTT
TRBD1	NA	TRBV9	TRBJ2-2	CASSGLPRGQSGELFF	TGTGCCAGCAGTGGCCTCCCCAGGGGGCAGTCGGGGGAGCTGTTTTTT
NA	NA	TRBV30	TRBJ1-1	CAWNPLWQVNTEAFF	TGTGCCTGGAACCCCTTATGGCAGGTGAACACTGAAGCTTTCTTT
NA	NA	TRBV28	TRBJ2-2	CASSNRVTGELFF	TGTGCCAGCAGTAACAGGGTCACCGGGGAGCTGTTTTTT
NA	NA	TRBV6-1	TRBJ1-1	CASSSMQGRETEAFF	TGTGCCAGCAGTTCCATGCAGGGAAGAGAAACTGAAGCTTTCTTT
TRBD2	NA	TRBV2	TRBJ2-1	CASKAGEFNEQFF	TGTGCCAGCAAGGCGGGAGAGTTTAATGAGCAGTTCTTC
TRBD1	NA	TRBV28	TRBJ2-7	CASGWVLRTGKTSYEQYF	TGTGCCAGCGGGTGGGTCTTACGGACAGGGAAAACCTCCTACGAGCAGTACTTC
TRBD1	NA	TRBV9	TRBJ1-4	CASSTSGQGYRKLFF	TGTGCCAGCAGCACCTCGGGACAGGGTTATCGGAAACTGTTTTTT
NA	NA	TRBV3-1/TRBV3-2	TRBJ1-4	CASSHPRGGSRKLFF	TGTGCCAGCAGCCACCCCAGAGGGGGTTCGCGAAAACTGTTTTTT
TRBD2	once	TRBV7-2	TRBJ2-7	CASSLGTSGSWEQYF	TGTGCCAGCAGCTTAGGGACTAGCGGGAGCTGGGAGCAGTACTTC
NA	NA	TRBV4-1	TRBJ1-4	CASSQTGIEKLFF	TGCGCCAGCAGCCAAACAGGGATCGAAAAACTGTTTTTT
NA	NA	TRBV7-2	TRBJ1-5	CASSSQGNQPQHF	TGTGCCAGCAGCTCCCAGGGCAATCAGCCCCAGCATTTT
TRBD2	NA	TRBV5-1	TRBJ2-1	CASSLLALSSYNEQFF	TGCGCCAGCAGCCTACTAGCGTTAAGCTCCTACAATGAGCAGTTCTTC
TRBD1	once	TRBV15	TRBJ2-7	CATTRDRGTEQYF	TGTGCCACGACCCGGGACAGGGGGACCGAGCAGTACTTC
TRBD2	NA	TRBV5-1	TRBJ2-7	CASSLWAGEAYEQYF	TGCGCCAGCAGCTTGTGGGCGGGAGAAGCCTACGAGCAGTACTTC
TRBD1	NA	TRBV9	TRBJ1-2	CASSGGQGSDYTF	TGTGCCAGCAGCGGGGGACAGGGCAGTGACTACACCTTC
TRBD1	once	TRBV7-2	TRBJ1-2	CASSLDSAGGGYTF	TGTGCCAGCAGCTTAGATTCGGCAGGGGGAGGCTACACCTTC
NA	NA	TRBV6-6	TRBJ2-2	CASSYDSPGELFF	TGTGCCAGCAGTTACGACAGTCCCGGGGAGCTGTTTTTT
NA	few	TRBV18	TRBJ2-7	CASSPGDWAYEQYF	TGTGCCAGCTCACCTGGGGACTGGGCCTACGAGCAGTACTTC
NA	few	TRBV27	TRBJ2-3	CASTPDYLSNTQYF	TGTGCCAGCACCCCGGACTATCTATCAAATACGCAGTATTTT
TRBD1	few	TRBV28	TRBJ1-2	CASSLGLRLGQGGEYYGYTF	TGTGCCAGCAGTTTGGGGCTCCGTTTGGGACAGGGAGGAGAATACTATGGCTACACCTTC
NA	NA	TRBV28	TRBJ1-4	CASSLGSSSVEKLFF	TGTGCCAGCAGTTTAGGGAGTTCGAGTGTTGAAAAACTGTTTTTT
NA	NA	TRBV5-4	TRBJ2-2	CASSPRVVSGTGELFF	TGTGCCAGCAGCCCACGCGTTGTTAGCGGTACCGGGGAGCTGTTTTTT
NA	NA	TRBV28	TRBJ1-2	CASSLQGNYGYTF	TGTGCCAGCAGCCTACAGGGAAACTATGGCTACACCTTC
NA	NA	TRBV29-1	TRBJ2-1	CSVDGIASNEQFF	TGCAGCGTTGATGGAATAGCCTCCAATGAGCAGTTCTTC
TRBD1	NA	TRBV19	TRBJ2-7	CASSLQGTASYEQYF	TGTGCCAGTAGTCTACAGGGGACAGCCTCCTACGAGCAGTACTTC
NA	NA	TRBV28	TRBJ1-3	CASGQQPPRYF	TGTGCCAGCGGCCAACAACCCCCAAGATATTTT
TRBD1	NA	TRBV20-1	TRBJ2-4	CSARIGTGFSF	TGCAGTGCTAGAATTGGGACAGGCTTTTCTTTC
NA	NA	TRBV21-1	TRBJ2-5	CASSKEKRRETQYF	TGTGCCAGCAGCAAAGAAAAGCGCCGAGAGACCCAGTACTTC
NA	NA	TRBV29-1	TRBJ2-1	CSVGGSYNEQFF	TGCAGCGTAGGGGGTTCCTACAATGAGCAGTTCTTC
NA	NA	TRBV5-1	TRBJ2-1	CASSLGAVHNEQFF	TGCGCCAGCAGCTTGGGAGCTGTCCACAATGAGCAGTTCTTC
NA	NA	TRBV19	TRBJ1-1	CASSIGAGNTEAFF	TGTGCCAGTAGTATAGGAGCAGGGAACACTGAAGCTTTCTTT
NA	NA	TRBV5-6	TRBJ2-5	CASSLSQVQETQYF	TGTGCCAGCAGCTTGTCACAGGTCCAAGAGACCCAGTACTTC
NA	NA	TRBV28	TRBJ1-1	CASSYGFRGTEAFF	TGTGCCAGCAGTTATGGGTTTCGGGGCACTGAAGCTTTCTTT
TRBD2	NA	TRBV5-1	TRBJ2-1	CASSYPSGRRDYNEQFF	TGCGCCAGCAGCTATCCGAGCGGGAGGCGGGATTACAATGAGCAGTTCTTC
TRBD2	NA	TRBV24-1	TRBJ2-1	CATALANEQFF	TGTGCCACCGCACTAGCGAATGAGCAGTTCTTC
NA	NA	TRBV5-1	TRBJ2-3	CASSLLGGSTDTQYF	TGCGCCAGCAGCTTGTTGGGGGGTAGCACAGATACGCAGTATTTT
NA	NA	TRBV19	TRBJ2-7	CASSSGTRTPHEQYF	TGTGCCAGTAGTTCCGGGACAAGGACCCCCCACGAGCAGTACTTC
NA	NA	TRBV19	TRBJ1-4	CASSPRQELREKLFF	TGTGCCAGTAGTCCTCGACAGGAACTCCGAGAAAAACTGTTTTTT
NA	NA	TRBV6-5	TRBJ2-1	CASMDRHNEHNEQFF	TGTGCCAGCATGGACAGACACAATGAACACAATGAGCAGTTCTTC
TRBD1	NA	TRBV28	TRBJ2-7	CASSIPGQGIYEQYF	TGTGCCAGCAGTATACCGGGACAGGGAATCTACGAGCAGTACTTC
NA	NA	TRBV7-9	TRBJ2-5	CASSSKLNQETQYF	TGTGCCAGCAGCTCAAAACTAAACCAAGAGACCCAGTACTTC
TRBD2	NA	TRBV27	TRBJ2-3	CASSLAGGTDTQYF	TGTGCCAGCAGTTTAGCGGGAGGGACAGATACGCAGTATTTT
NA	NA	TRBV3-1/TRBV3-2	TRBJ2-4	CASSQGVLAKNIQYF	TGTGCCAGCAGCCAGGGCGTACTAGCCAAAAACATTCAGTACTTC
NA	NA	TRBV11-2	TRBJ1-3	CASSLGRAGNTIYF	TGTGCCAGCAGCTTGGGCAGGGCTGGAAACACCATATATTTT
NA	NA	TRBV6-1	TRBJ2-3	CASSEPVGTDTQYF	TGTGCCAGCAGTGAGCCAGTGGGCACAGATACGCAGTATTTT
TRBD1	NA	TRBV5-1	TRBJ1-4	CASSGGTGGNFEKLFF	TGCGCCAGCAGCGGCGGGACAGGGGGAAACTTTGAAAAACTGTTTTTT
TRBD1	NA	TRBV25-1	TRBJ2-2	CASSGQGTGELFF	TGTGCCAGCAGTGGACAGGGTACCGGGGAGCTGTTTTTT
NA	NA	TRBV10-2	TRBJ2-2	CASSEFSAGELFF	TGCGCCAGCAGTGAGTTTAGCGCCGGGGAGCTGTTTTTT
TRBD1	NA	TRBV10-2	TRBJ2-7	CASSSTGDSTGQYF	TGCGCCAGCAGTTCGACAGGGGACAGTACGGGGCAGTACTTC
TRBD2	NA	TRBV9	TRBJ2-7	CASSVGAGDYEQYF	TGTGCCAGCAGCGTGGGCGCGGGAGACTACGAGCAGTACTTC
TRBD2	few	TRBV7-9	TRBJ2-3	CASSLASGSGFADTQYF	TGTGCCAGCAGCTTAGCTAGCGGGAGTGGTTTTGCAGATACGCAGTATTTT
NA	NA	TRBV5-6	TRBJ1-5	CASSFGQLYSNQPQHF	TGTGCCAGCAGCTTTGGACAGCTTTATAGCAATCAGCCCCAGCATTTT
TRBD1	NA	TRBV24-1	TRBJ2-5	CATSEGRGHGTQYF	TGTGCCACCAGTGAAGGCAGGGGGCATGGGACCCAGTACTTC
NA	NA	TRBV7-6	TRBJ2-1	CASSLFQGGEQFF	TGTGCCAGCAGCTTATTCCAAGGCGGAGAGCAGTTCTTC
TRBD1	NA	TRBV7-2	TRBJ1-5	CASSFDFGRGWPQHF	TGTGCCAGCAGCTTTGATTTTGGCAGGGGGTGGCCCCAGCATTTT